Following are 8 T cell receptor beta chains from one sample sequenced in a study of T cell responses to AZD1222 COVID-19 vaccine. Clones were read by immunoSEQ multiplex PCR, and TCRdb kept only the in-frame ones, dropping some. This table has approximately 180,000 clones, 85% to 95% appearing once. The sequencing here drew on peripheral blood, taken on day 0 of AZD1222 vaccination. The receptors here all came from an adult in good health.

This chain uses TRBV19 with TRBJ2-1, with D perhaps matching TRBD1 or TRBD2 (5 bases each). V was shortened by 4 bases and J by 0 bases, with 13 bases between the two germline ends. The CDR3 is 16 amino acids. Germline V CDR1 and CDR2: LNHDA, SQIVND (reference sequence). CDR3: CASSTPGRSSYNEQFF. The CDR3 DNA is TGTGCCAGTAGTACTCCGGGACGTAGCTCCTACAATGAGCAGTTCTTC. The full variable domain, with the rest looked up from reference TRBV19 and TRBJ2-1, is DGGITQSPKYLFRKEGQNVTLSCEQNLNHDAMYWYRQDPGQGLRLIYYSQIVNDFQKGDIAEGYSVSREKKESFPLTVTSAQKNPTAFYLCASSTPGRSSYNEQFFGPGTRLTVL.

In DNA form, the CDR3 reads TGTGCCAGCAGCGTAGGGACTTCTCCTAACTATGGCTACACCTTC. It encodes CASSVGTSPNYGYTF. The chain uses TRBV9 and TRBJ1-2; D gene unclear. The germline V gene has CDR1 SGDLS and CDR2 YYNGEE. This CDR3 contains 15 residues. V lost 0 bases to trimming and J lost 0 bases, with 9 bases between them.

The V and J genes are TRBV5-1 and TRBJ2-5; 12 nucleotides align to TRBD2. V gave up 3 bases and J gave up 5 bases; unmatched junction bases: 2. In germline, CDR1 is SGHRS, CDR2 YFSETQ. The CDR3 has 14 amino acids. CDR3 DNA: TGCGCCAGCAGCTCCGGGACTAGCGGGGAGACCCAGTACTTC. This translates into CASSSGTSGETQYF.

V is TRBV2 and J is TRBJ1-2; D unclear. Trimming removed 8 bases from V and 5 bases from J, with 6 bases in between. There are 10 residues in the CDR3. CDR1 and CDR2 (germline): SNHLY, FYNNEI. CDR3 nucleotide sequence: TGTGCCAGCTCACGGTATGGCTACACCTTC. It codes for CASSRYGYTF. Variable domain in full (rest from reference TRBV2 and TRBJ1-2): EPEVTQTPSHQVTQMGQEVILRCVPISNHLYFYWYRQILGQKVEFLVSFYNNEISEKSEIFDDQFSVERPDGSNFTLKIRSTKLEDSAMYFCASSRYGYTFGSGTRLTVV.

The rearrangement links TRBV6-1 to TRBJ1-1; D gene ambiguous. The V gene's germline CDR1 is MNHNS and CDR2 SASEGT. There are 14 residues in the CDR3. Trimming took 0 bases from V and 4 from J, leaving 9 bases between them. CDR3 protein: CASSEAPEGTEAFF. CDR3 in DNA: TGTGCCAGCAGTGAAGCCCCGGAGGGCACTGAAGCTTTCTTT.

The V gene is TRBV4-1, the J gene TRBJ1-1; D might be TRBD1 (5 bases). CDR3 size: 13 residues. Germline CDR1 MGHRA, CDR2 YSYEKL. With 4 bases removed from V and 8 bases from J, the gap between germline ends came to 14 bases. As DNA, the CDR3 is TGCGCCAGCAGCCTACCGGGACGGGGCGAAGCTTTCTTT. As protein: CASSLPGRGEAFF.

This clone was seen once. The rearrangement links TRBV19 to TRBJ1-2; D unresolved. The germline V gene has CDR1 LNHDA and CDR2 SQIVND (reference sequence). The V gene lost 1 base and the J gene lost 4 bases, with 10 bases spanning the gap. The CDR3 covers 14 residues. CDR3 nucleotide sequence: TGTGCCAGTAGTATAGGAAGCGCTTCCTATGGCTACACCTTC. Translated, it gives CASSIGSASYGYTF.

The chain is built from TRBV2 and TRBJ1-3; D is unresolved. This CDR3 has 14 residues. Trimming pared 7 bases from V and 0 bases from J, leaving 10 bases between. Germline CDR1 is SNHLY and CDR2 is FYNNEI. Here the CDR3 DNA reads TGTGCCAGCAAGGAACAGTTCTCTGGAAACACCATATATTTT. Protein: CASKEQFSGNTIYF.